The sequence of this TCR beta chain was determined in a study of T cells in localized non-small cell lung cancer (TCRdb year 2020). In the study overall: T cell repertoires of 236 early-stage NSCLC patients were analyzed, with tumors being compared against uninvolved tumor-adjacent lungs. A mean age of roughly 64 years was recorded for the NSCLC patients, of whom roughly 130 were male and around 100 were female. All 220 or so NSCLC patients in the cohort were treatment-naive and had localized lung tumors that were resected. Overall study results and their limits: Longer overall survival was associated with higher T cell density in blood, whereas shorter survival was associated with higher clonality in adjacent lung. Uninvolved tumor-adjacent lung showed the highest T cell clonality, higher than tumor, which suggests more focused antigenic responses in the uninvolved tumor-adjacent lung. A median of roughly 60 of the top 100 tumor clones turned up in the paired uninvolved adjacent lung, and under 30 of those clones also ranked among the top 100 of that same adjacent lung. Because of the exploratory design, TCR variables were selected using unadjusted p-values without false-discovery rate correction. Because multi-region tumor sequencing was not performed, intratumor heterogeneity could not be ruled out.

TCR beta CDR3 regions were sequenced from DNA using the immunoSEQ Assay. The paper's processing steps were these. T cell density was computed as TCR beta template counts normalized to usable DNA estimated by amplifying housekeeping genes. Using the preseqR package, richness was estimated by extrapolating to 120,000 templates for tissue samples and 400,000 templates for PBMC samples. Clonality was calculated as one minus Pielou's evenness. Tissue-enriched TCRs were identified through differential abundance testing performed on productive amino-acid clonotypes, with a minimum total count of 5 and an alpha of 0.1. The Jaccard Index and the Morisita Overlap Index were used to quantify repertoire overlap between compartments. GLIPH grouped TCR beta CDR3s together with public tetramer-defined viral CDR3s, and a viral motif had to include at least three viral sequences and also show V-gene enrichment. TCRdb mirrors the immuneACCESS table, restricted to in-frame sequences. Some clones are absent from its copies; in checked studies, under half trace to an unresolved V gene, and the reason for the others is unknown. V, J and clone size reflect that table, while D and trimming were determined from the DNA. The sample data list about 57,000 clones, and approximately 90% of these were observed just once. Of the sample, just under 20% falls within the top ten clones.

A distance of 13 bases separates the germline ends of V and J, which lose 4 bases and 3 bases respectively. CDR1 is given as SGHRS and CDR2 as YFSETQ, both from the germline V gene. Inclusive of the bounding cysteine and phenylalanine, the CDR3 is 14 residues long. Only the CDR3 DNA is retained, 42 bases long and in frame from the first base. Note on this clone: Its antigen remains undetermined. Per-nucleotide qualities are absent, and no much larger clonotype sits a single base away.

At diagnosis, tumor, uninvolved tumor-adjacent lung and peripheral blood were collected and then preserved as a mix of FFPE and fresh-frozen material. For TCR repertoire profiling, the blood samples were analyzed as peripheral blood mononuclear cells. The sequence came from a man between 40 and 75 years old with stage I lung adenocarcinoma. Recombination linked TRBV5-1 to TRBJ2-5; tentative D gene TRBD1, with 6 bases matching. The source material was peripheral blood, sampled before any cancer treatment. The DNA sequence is TGCGCCAGCAGCATAACAGGGTCTAAAGAGACCCAGTACTTC. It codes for CASSITGSKETQYF.